Listed below are T cell receptor beta chains from one sample, sequenced in a study of blood T cell repertoires in COVID-19. The method was immunoSEQ multiplex PCR; TCRdb's version includes in-frame clones alone and lacks a portion of them. The profile covers 80,000 or so clones, with roughly 80% appearing a single time and around 4.7% taken by the ten largest. Sequencing was done on a sample of peripheral blood. All receptors derive from a woman in her 70s with acute or convalescent COVID-19. Both conserved end residues are part of each CDR3. The size field is filled for only some rows; it gives once, few, many or a size class.

>TRBV5-1|.|TRBJ2-1
CASSLRGQGVISEQFF
>TRBV3-1/TRBV3-2|.|TRBJ1-6
CASSSLEGTPLHF
>TRBV4-1|.|TRBJ2-7
CASSQESEASSYEQYF
>TRBV28|.|TRBJ2-1
CASGAKINEQFF
>TRBV3-1/TRBV3-2|.|TRBJ2-2
CASSLRTGPNTGELFF
>TRBV7-9|few|TRBJ2-3
CASSSVPGGLGDTQYF
>TRBV3-1/TRBV3-2|.|TRBJ1-1
CASSQVQVTEAFF
>TRBV6-2/TRBV6-3|.|TRBJ1-1
CASSYMNTEAFF
>TRBV7-2|once|TRBJ1-2
CASSLAPGQGGSYTF
>TRBV28|.|TRBJ2-7
CASSLDSGGAYEQYF
>TRBV5-6|.|TRBJ1-2
CASSLSGQGDYGYTF
>TRBV29-1|.|TRBJ2-7
CSVEEGPGENYEQYF
>TRBV9|.|TRBJ2-3
CASSAWGGTDTQYF
>TRBV5-1|.|TRBJ2-1
CASSSSDNEQFF
>TRBV2|.|TRBJ1-5
CASSPDQGIQPQHF
>TRBV3-1/TRBV3-2|.|TRBJ2-5
CASSHNRGAEETQYF
>TRBV16|.|TRBJ1-2
CASSQSRVLANYGYTF
>TRBV3-1/TRBV3-2|.|TRBJ1-4
CASSHAAAQEKSTNEKLFF
>TRBV24-1|.|TRBJ1-4
CATSAGQGNEKLFF
>TRBV7-3|.|TRBJ2-1
CASSYAGGANEQFF
>TRBV4-1|.|TRBJ2-7
CASSQVLGRPLYF
>TRBV5-1|.|TRBJ2-7
CASSLAGTGTSEQYF
>TRBV5-4|.|TRBJ2-5
CASSLLLAGGQETQYF
>TRBV11-2|.|TRBJ1-4
CASSLAGRGHEKLFF
>TRBV6-2/TRBV6-3|.|TRBJ2-3
CASSWPVGVRTDTQYF
>TRBV19|.|TRBJ2-1
CASSPHLTSGYNEQFF
>TRBV5-1|few|TRBJ2-1
CASSFGHSSYNEQFF
>TRBV11-3|once|TRBJ2-2
CASSTRGVNTGELFF
>TRBV27|.|TRBJ2-5
CASRGLAGVETQYF
>TRBV3-1/TRBV3-2|.|TRBJ1-6
CASSPRGGLNSPLHF
>TRBV9|.|TRBJ1-4
CASSLLSGDDTTNEKLFF
>TRBV18|.|TRBJ1-5
CASSQGQGGQPQHF
>TRBV25-1|.|TRBJ1-4
CASSGRTGVLFF
>TRBV9|.|TRBJ2-7
CASSEATSGGAHEQYF
>TRBV6-5|.|TRBJ1-2
CASGKMGAVNYGYTF
>TRBV7-7|.|TRBJ2-2
CASSLVSSGGPGELFF
>TRBV7-8|.|TRBJ1-2
CASSFSTGEYGYTF
>TRBV5-6|.|TRBJ2-2
CASIHRRGRTGELFF
>TRBV7-9|.|TRBJ1-3
CASRGQGFGNTIYF
>TRBV3-1/TRBV3-2|.|TRBJ1-4
CASSQGTAGEKLFF